This entry lists 19 T cell receptor beta chains sequenced from one sample in a study of shared T cell receptors in the human thymus. Here immunoSEQ multiplex PCR was the method, and the copy in TCRdb shows in-frame clones only, minus some. The sample shows some 400,000 clones, 85% to 95% of them seen only once. The sequencing input was thymocytes. Receptors were obtained from a human donor.

The chain carries TRBV5-6 and TRBJ2-1, with a weak D call TRBD1 (5 bases). This CDR3 has 15 residues. Germline V gene data show CDR1 as SGHDT and CDR2 as YYEEEE. V dropped 5 bases and J dropped 4 bases, with 16 bases sitting between them. The CDR3: CASSWGEVGYNEQFF. The CDR3, as DNA: TGTGCCAGCAGTTGGGGCGAGGTGGGTTACAATGAGCAGTTCTTC.

Here the CDR3 reads CTSSYRTGHF. The CDR3 DNA sequence: TGCACCAGCAGCTATCGGACTGGCCATTTT. The J gene is TRBJ2-3, the V gene TRBV1; the DNA was not compared with TRBD2, the D call given in the table. TRBV1 is termed a pseudogene. The CDR3 loop spans 10 amino acids.

This clone has just one count. The chain recombines TRBV18 with TRBJ2-7; D possibly corresponds to TRBD1 (5 bases). This CDR3 contains 14 residues. Deletions cut 6 bases from V and 1 base from J, with 13 bases between. CDR1 is KGHSH, CDR2 LQKENI, per germline. The CDR3 nucleotides are TGTGCCAGCTCTTCTAGGGGAAGGTCCTACGAGCAGTACTTC. It encodes CASSSRGRSYEQYF.

The chain uses TRBV27 and TRBJ1-1, with a possible D match to TRBD1 (5 bases). V was shortened by 8 bases and J by 2 bases, with 18 bases between the two germline ends. The CDR3 length is 15 residues. Germline assignment: CDR1 MNHEY and CDR2 SMNVEV (reference sequence). The CDR3 is CASLAVQAPNTEAFF. The CDR3 nucleotides read TGTGCCAGCCTGGCCGTACAGGCCCCCAACACTGAAGCTTTCTTT.

This clone was recorded a few times. V usage is TRBV10-3 and J usage is TRBJ1-2; 8 nucleotides line up with TRBD1. Germline trimming cut 5 bases from V and 8 bases from J; bases unmatched to any gene: 4. The CDR3 contains 12 residues. The germline gives CDR1 ENHRY, CDR2 SYGVKD. CDR3 amino acids: CAISQGAYGYTF. CDR3 DNA: TGTGCCATCAGTCAGGGGGCATACGGCTACACCTTC.

The V call is TRBV5-8, the J call TRBJ2-7; a possible D gene is TRBD2 (5 bases). The CDR3 loop spans 15 amino acids. V was clipped by 1 base and J by 3 bases, with 14 bases between them. Germline lookup yields CDR1 SGHTS and CDR2 YDEGEE. The CDR3 DNA sequence: TGTGCCAGCAGCTTGCCCAACAGACTATACTACGAGCAGTACTTC. It yields the protein CASSLPNRLYYEQYF.

The chain employs TRBV7-2 and TRBJ2-7; TRBD1 is a possible D gene (5 bases). Trimming stripped 3 bases from V and 2 bases from J, with 8 bases between. This CDR3 is built from 13 residues. CDR1 and CDR2 from the germline V gene are SGHTA and FQGNSA. This CDR3 reads CASSFPGTYEQYF. The CDR3 DNA reads as TGTGCCAGCAGCTTCCCAGGGACCTACGAGCAGTACTTC.

The chain employs TRBV2 and TRBJ1-5; D is unresolved. The CDR3 sequence is 15 residues long. The germline V gene encodes CDR1 SNHLY and CDR2 FYNNEI. Trimming cost V 4 bases and J 1 base, with 11 bases left between them. DNA of the CDR3: TGTGCCAGCAGTGTCGAACACAAGAGCAATCAGCCCCAGCATTTT. It specifies CASSVEHKSNQPQHF.

This clone was found once. This chain joins TRBV4-1 and TRBJ2-6; 8 positions agree with TRBD1. Looked up from germline, CDR1 is MGHRA and CDR2 is YSYEKL. The trim removed 1 base at V and 2 bases at J, leaving 16 bases unmatched. CDR3 size: 21 residues. The CDR3 protein is CASSQVKVSGQGFTGANVLTF. The DNA of the CDR3 is TGCGCCAGCAGCCAAGTAAAGGTTTCAGGACAGGGTTTCACTGGGGCCAACGTCCTGACTTTC.

The CDR3 DNA sequence: TGTGCCAGCGCCTTGGGGTCGTTCCCCTACGAGCAGTACTTC. Amino acid sequence: CASALGSFPYEQYF. V gene TRBV28 combines with J gene TRBJ2-7; no firm D call. Trimming took off 8 bases at V and 2 bases at J, with 16 bases between the two ends. Germline-derived CDR1 and CDR2 are MDHEN and SYDVKM. The CDR3 loop spans 14 amino acids.

CDR3 residues: CASGEGYEQYF. In DNA, the CDR3 is TGTGCCAGTGGGGAGGGCTACGAGCAGTACTTC. V gene TRBV15 combines with J gene TRBJ2-7; 7 bases fit TRBD2. CDR1 is LNHNV and CDR2 is YYDKDF in the germline V gene (reference sequence). The CDR3 is 11 amino acids. Unmatched junction bases numbered 3, after V lost 10 bases and J lost 3 bases.

The chain employs TRBV13 and TRBJ2-7; the D is unclear. CDR3 length: 14 residues. V dropped 5 bases and J dropped 0 bases, with 11 bases sitting between them. Germline CDR1 reads PRHDT; CDR2 reads FYEKMQ (reference sequence). The DNA for the CDR3 is TGTGCCAGCAGCCCCGACTCAATCTCCTACGAGCAGTACTTC. Its protein is CASSPDSISYEQYF.

The chain links TRBV1 to TRBJ1-4. TRBV1 is tagged as a pseudogene. The CDR3 runs 16 residues. The CDR3, as DNA: TGCACCAGCAGCCTCGCGATTTTGGGGAATGCTGAAAAACTGTTTTTT. It specifies CTSSLAILGNAEKLFF.

About this clone: This CDR3 is also generated by other DNA sequences in the sample. V is TRBV18 and J is TRBJ2-7; D not certain. The CDR3 consists of 12 residues. The V gene's germline CDR1 is KGHSH and CDR2 LQKENI. The V and J ends lost 2 bases and 1 base respectively, with 3 bases between them. In DNA form, the CDR3 reads TGTGCCAGCTCACCAGGGTCCTACGAGCAGTACTTC. Amino acid sequence: CASSPGSYEQYF. The whole variable domain, remainder taken from reference TRBV18 and TRBJ2-7, is NAGVMQNPRHLVRRRGQEARLRCSPMKGHSHVYWYRQLPEEGLKFMVYLQKENIIDESGMPKERFSAEFPKEGPSILRIQQVVRGDSAAYFCASSPGSYEQYFGPGTRLTVT.

The CDR3 region is CASSQDPGPHHSGNTIYF. The DNA of the CDR3 is TGCGCCAGCAGCCAAGACCCAGGGCCTCACCATTCTGGAAACACCATATATTTT. The V gene is TRBV4-3, the J gene TRBJ1-3; possible D gene TRBD1, 5 bases. Per the germline V gene, CDR1 is LGHNA and CDR2 is YSLEER. Trimming shortened V by 0 bases and J by 1 base, and 16 bases separated the two germline ends. The CDR3 contains 18 residues.

V and J are TRBV4-1 and TRBJ2-1, with TRBD1 identical over 9 bases. The trim removed 6 bases at V and 8 bases at J, leaving 14 bases unmatched. In germline, CDR1 is MGHRA, CDR2 YSYEKL. CDR3 length: 16 residues. The CDR3 region has the DNA TGCGCCAGCAGTCCCCCCCGGGACAGGGAAGCGGATGAGCAGTTCTTC. Residues: CASSPPRDREADEQFF.

This chain connects TRBV2 to TRBJ2-1, with D tentatively TRBD1 or TRBD2 (5 bases each). Trimming left V 5 bases short and J 7 bases short, with 21 bases between. The CDR3 is 16 amino acids. The germline V gene encodes CDR1 SNHLY and CDR2 FYNNEI. The CDR3 sequence: CASSSPRDPPRNEQFF. CDR3 nucleotides: TGTGCCAGCAGTTCCCCCCGGGACCCGCCACGAAATGAGCAGTTCTTC.

The chain has TRBV27 and TRBJ2-1; D may be TRBD2 (6 bases). The V end was cut by 1 base, the J end by 8 bases, with 18 bases between. Germline V gene data show CDR1 as MNHEY and CDR2 as SMNVEV (reference sequence). The CDR3 has 16 residues. CDR3 sequence reads: CASSLWDSRTTYEQFF. CDR3 DNA sequence: TGTGCCAGCAGTTTATGGGACTCCCGAACAACATATGAGCAGTTCTTC.

The chain is built from TRBV6-6 and TRBJ1-4, with a possible D match to TRBD1 (6 bases). Trimming removed 2 bases from V and 2 bases from J, with 9 bases in between. CDR1 MNHNY and CDR2 SVGAGI come from the germline V gene (reference sequence). The CDR3 is 15 residues long. The DNA for the CDR3 is TGTGCCAGCAGTTACGGGGGGCGCACTAATGAAAAACTGTTTTTT. This gives the protein CASSYGGRTNEKLFF.